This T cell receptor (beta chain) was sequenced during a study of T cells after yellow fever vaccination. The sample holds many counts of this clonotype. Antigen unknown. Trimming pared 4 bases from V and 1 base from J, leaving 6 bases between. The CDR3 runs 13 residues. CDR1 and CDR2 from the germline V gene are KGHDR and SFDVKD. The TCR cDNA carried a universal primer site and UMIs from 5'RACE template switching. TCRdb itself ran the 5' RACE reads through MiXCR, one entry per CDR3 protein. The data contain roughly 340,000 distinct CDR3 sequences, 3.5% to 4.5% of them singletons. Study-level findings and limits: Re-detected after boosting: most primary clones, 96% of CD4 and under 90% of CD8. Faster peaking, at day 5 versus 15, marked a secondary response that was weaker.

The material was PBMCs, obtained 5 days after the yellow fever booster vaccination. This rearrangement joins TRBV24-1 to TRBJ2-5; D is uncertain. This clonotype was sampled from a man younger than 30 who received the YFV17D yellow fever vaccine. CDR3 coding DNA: TGTGCCACCAGTGACCCGGGCCAAGAGACCCAGTACTTC. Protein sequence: CATSDPGQETQYF.